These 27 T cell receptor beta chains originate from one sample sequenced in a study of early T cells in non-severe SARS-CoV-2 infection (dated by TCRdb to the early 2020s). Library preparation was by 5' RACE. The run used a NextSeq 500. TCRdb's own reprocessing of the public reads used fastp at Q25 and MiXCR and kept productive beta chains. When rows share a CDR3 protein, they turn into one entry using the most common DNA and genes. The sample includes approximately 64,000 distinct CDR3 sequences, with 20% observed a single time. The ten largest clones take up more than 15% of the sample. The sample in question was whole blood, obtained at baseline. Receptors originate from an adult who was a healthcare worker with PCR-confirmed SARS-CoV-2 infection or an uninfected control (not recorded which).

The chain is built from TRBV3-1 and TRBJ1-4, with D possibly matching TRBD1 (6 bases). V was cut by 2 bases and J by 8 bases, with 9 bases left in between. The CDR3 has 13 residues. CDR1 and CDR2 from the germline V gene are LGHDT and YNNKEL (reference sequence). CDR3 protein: CASSQSGDEKLFF. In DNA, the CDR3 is TGTGCCAGCAGCCAATCAGGGGACGAAAAACTGTTTTTT.

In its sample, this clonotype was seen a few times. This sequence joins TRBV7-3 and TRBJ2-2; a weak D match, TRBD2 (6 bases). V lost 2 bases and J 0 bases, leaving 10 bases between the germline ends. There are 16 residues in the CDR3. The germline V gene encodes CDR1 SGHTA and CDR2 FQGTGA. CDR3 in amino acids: CASSLVSGPNTGELFF. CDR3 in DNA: TGTGCCAGCAGCTTAGTCAGCGGGCCGAACACCGGGGAGCTGTTTTTT.

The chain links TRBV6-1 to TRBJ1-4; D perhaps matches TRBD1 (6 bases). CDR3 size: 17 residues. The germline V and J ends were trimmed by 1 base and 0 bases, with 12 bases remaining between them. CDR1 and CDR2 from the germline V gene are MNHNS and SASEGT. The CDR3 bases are TGTGCCAGCAGTGAAGTGACAGGAACTGCAACTAATGAAAAACTGTTTTTT. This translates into CASSEVTGTATNEKLFF.

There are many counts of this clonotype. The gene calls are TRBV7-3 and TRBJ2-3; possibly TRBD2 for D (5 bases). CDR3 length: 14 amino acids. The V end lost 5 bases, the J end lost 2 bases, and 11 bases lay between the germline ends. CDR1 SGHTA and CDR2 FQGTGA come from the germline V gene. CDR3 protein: CASSTRAPTDTQYF. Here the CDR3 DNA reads TGTGCCAGCAGCACGCGGGCTCCCACAGATACGCAGTATTTT.

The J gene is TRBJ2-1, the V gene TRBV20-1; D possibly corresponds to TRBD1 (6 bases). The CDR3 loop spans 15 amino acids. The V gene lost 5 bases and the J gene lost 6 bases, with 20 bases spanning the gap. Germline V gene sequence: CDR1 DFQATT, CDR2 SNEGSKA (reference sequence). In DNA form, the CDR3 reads TGCAGTGCTGCACCCCAGGGGTTAACGGGCAATGAGCAGTTCTTC. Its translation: CSAAPQGLTGNEQFF.

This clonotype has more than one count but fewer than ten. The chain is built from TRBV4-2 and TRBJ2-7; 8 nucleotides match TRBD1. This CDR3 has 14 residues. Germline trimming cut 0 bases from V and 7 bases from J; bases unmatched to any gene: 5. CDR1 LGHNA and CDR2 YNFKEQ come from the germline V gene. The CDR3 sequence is CASSQDQGAGEQYF. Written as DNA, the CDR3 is TGTGCCAGCAGCCAAGACCAGGGGGCAGGTGAGCAGTACTTC.

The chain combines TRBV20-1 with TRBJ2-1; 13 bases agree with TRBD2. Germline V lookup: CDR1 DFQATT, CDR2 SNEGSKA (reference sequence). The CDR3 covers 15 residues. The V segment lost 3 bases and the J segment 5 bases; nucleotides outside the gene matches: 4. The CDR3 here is CSARAGTSGDNEQFF. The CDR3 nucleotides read TGCAGTGCTAGGGCGGGGACTAGCGGGGACAATGAGCAGTTCTTC.

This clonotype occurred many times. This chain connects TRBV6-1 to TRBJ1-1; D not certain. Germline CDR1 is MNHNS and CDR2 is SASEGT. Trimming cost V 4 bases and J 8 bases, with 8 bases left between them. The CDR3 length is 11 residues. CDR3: CASSASVEAFF. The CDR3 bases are TGTGCCAGCAGTGCCTCAGTAGAAGCTTTCTTT.

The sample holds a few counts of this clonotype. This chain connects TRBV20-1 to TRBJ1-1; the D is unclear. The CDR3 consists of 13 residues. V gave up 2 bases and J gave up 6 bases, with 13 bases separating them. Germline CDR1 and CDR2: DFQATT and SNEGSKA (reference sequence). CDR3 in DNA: TGCAGTGCTAGATCGCAGCTTGGCGCTGAAGCTTTCTTT. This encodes CSARSQLGAEAFF.

This CDR3 reads CASSSTRGTDTQYF. CDR3 coding DNA: TGTGCCAGCTCGTCGACGCGGGGCACAGATACGCAGTATTTT. The rearrangement links TRBV18 to TRBJ2-3, with D possibly matching TRBD2 (5 bases). V lost 6 bases and J 1 base, leaving 11 bases between the germline ends. This CDR3 spans 14 amino acids. Germline values: CDR1 KGHSH, CDR2 LQKENI.

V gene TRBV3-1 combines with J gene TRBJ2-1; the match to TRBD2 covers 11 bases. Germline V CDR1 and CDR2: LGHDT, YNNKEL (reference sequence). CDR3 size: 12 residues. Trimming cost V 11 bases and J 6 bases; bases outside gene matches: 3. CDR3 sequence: CACSGGGNEQFF. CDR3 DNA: TGTGCCTGTAGCGGGGGGGGCAATGAGCAGTTCTTC.

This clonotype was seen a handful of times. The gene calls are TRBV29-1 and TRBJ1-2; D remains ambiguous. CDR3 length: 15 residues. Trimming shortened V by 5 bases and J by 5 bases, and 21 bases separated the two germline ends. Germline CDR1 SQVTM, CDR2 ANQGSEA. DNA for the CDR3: TGCAGCGTTCAGCTTCTTCTTATAAAGGAATATGGCTACACCTTC. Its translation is CSVQLLLIKEYGYTF.

CDR3 region: CATRDMYEQYF. In DNA form, the CDR3 reads TGTGCCACCCGTGATATGTACGAGCAGTACTTC. The gene calls are TRBV10-3 and TRBJ2-7; D ambiguous. The CDR3 is 11 amino acids. The germline CDR1 and CDR2 sequences are ENHRY and SYGVKD. V dropped 10 bases and J dropped 4 bases, with 11 bases sitting between them.

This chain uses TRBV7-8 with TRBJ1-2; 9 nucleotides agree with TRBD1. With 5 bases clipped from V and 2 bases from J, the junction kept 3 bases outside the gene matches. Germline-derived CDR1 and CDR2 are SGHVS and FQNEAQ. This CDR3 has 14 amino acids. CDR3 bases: TGTGCCAGCAGCCGGACAGGGGCCAACTATGGCTACACCTTC. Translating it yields CASSRTGANYGYTF.

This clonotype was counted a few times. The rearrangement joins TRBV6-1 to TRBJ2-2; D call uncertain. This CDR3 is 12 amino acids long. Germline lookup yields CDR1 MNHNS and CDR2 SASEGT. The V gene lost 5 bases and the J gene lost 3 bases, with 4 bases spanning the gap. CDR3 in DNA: TGTGCCAGCAGTACCTACACCGGGGAGCTGTTTTTT. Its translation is CASSTYTGELFF.

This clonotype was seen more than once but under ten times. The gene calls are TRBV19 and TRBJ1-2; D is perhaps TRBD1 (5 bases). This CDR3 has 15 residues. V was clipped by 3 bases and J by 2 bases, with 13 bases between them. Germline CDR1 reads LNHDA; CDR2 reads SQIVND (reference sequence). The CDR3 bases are TGTGCCAGTAGTATTAAAACAGGTCAAAACTATGGCTACACCTTC. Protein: CASSIKTGQNYGYTF.

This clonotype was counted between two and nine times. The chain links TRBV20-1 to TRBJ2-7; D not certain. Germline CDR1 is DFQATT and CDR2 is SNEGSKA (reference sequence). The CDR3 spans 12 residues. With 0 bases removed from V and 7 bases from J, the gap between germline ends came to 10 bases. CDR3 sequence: CSARDATKEQYF. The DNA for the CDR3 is TGCAGTGCTAGAGATGCTACCAAGGAGCAGTACTTC.

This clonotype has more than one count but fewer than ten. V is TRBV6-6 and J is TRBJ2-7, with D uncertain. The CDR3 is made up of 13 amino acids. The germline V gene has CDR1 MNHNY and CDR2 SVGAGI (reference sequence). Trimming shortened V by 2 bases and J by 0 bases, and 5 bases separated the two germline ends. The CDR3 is CASSYVGSYEQYF. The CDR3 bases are TGTGCCAGCAGTTACGTGGGCTCCTACGAGCAGTACTTC.

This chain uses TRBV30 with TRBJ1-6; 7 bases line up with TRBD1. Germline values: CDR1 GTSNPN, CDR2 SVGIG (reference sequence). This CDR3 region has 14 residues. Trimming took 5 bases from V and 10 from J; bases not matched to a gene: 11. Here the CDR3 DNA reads TGTGCCTGGGCCAACAGGGGAAGGGGATCACCCCTCCACTTT. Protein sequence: CAWANRGRGSPLHF. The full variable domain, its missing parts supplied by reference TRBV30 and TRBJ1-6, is SQTIHQWPATLVQPVGSPLSLECTVEGTSNPNLYWYRQAAGRGLQLLFYSVGIGQISSEVPQNLSASRPQDRQFILSSKKLLLSDSGFYLCAWANRGRGSPLHFGNGTRLTVT.

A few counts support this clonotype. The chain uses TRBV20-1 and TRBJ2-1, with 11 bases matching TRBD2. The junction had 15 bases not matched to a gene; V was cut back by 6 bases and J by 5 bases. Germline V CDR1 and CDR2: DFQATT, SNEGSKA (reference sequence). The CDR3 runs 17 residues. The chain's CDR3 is CSARGTSGGPENNEQFF. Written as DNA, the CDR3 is TGCAGTGCCCGGGGAACTAGCGGGGGCCCTGAGAACAATGAGCAGTTCTTC.

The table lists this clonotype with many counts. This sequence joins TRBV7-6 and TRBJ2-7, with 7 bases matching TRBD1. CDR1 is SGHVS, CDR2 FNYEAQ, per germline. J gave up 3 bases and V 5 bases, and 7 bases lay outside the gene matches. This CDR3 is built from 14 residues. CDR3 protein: CASSTRQGFYEQYF. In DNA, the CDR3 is TGTGCCAGCAGCACGAGACAGGGATTCTACGAGCAGTACTTC.

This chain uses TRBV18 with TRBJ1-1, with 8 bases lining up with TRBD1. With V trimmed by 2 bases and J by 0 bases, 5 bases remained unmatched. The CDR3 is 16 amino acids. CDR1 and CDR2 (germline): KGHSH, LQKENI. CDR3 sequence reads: CASSPKRQGMNTEAFF. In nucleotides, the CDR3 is TGTGCCAGCTCACCAAAAAGACAGGGGATGAACACTGAAGCTTTCTTT.

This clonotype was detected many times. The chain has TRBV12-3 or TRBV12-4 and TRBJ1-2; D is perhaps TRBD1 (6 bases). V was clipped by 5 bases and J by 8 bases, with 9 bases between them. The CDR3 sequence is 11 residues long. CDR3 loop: CASSGGGGYTF. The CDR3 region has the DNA TGTGCCAGCAGTGGCGGGGGCGGCTACACCTTC.

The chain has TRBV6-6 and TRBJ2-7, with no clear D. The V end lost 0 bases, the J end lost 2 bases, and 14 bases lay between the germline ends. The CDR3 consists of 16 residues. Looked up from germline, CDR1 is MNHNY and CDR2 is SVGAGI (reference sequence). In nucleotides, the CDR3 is TGTGCCAGCAGTTACTCGAATGGGCCGGCCCCCTACGAGCAGTACTTC. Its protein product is CASSYSNGPAPYEQYF.

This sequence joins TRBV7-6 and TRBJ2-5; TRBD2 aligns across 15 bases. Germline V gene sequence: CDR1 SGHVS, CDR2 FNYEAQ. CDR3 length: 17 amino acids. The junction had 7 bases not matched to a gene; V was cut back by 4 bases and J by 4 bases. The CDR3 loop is CASSSGLAGGLRETQYF. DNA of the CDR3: TGTGCCAGCAGCTCAGGACTAGCGGGGGGGCTCAGAGAGACCCAGTACTTC.

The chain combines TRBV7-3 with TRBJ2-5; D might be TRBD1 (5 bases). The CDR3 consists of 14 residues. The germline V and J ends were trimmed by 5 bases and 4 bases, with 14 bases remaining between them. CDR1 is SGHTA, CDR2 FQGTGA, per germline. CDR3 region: CASSAQGTGETQYF. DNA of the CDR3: TGTGCCAGCAGCGCGCAGGGTACCGGAGAGACCCAGTACTTC.

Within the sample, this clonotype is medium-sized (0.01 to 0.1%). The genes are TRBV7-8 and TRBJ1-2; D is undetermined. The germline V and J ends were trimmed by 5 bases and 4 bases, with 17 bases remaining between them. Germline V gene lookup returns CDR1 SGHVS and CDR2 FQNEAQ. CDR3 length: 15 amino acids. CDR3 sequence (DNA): TGTGCCAGCAGCCCCAGTGTCGCTATGGGCTATGGCTACACCTTC. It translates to CASSPSVAMGYGYTF.